The T cell receptor beta chain described here comes from a study of blood T cell repertoires in COVID-19. Overall study context: From T cells, B-cell-depleted T cells, or PBMCs came the material, which was cDNA or gDNA.

TCRdb's copy holds only in-frame clones and misses some; the assay was immunoSEQ multiplex PCR. The table has 300,000 or so clones, about 92% seen once; the top ten hold around 2.5%. The V end lost 0 bases, the J end lost 5 bases, and 9 bases lay between the germline ends. The CDR3 consists of 14 residues. Germline V gene data show CDR1 as SGHRS and CDR2 as YFSETQ. Participants, 18 to 89 years old, spanned about 26 US areas. The chain is built from TRBV5-1 and TRBJ1-5; D remains unclear. The sample consisted of PBMCs or T cells enriched from blood (not recorded which). This sequence was found in a man aged 55 to 70 who had recovered from COVID-19. In DNA, the CDR3 is TGCGCCAGCAGCTTGGGACACAAAGATCAGCCCCAGCATTTT. Residues: CASSLGHKDQPQHF.